The 28 T cell receptor beta chains listed next were all sequenced from one sample in a study of Ad26.COV2.S vaccination and SARS-CoV-2 variants (dated by TCRdb to 2020 to 2023). Read against the paper, the sample's treatment or condition label means: 15 to 20 received Ad26.COV2.S at low or high dose, single or two shots; 5 received placebo; per-sample allocation not given. For vaccine and placebo recipients, repertoires were sequenced using samples collected on day 63 after the first injection. The receptor library was made with the immunoSEQ multiplex PCR assay. Held by TCRdb, this immuneACCESS table contains in-frame sequences only and omits some clones. Under half of the omission traces to an unresolved V gene where checked; the cause of the rest is unknown. The sample has about 350,000 clones on record, about 86% of them singletons. Of the sample, about 10% is held by the ten largest clones.

Sequenced here: peripheral blood, sampled in a trial of Ad26.COV2.S vaccine versus placebo. Receptor source: a person between 18 and 65 years old who received the Ad26.COV2.S COVID-19 vaccine or a placebo.

V gene TRBV7-9 combines with J gene TRBJ2-5; weak D call: TRBD2 (6 bases). V was shortened by 6 bases and J by 1 base, with 9 bases between the two germline ends. Germline V CDR1 and CDR2: SEHNR, FQNEAQ (reference sequence). This CDR3 has 13 residues. The CDR3 nucleotides read TGTGCCAGCAGGCGGGGTTCCCAAGAGACCCAGTACTTC. Translating gives CASRRGSQETQYF.

The J gene is TRBJ2-7, the V gene TRBV6-2 or TRBV6-3; 9 positions match TRBD1. This CDR3 comprises 14 residues. Germline trimming cut 4 bases from V and 3 bases from J; bases unmatched to any gene: 4. Germline V gene sequence: CDR1 MNHEY, CDR2 SVGEGT. In DNA form, the CDR3 reads TGTGCCAGCAGTTCGACAGGGGGAGGCTACGAGCAGTACTTC. This gives the protein CASSSTGGGYEQYF.

Only one count was recorded for this clone. No DNA is shown, since the ends of the CDR3 on it are uncertain; the CDR3 is the one TCRdb lists. The rearrangement uses TRBV18 and TRBJ2-7; the DNA was not compared with TRBD1, the D call given in the table. The CDR3 spans 15 residues, counting both ends. CDR1 and CDR2 from the germline V gene are KGHSH and LQKENI. The CDR3 region is CASSTLGTGTYEQYF.

This rearrangement joins TRBV6-1 to TRBJ1-2; D is ambiguous. Germline V gene lookup returns CDR1 MNHNS and CDR2 SASEGT. The length of the CDR3 is 15 residues. V dropped 1 base and J dropped 7 bases, with 16 bases sitting between them. As DNA, the CDR3 is TGTGCCAGCAGTGAAGAGGCAGGCCCCTATTTTGGCTACACCTTC. Protein: CASSEEAGPYFGYTF.

This chain links TRBV24-1 with TRBJ2-7, with D possibly matching TRBD1 (7 bases). Germline loops: CDR1 KGHDR, CDR2 SFDVKD. Trimming left V 7 bases short and J 6 bases short, with 12 bases between. The CDR3 runs 12 residues. This chain's CDR3 is CATSQGDSEQYF. The CDR3 region has the DNA TGTGCCACCAGCCAGGGGGACTCCGAGCAGTACTTC.

This chain joins TRBV10-3 and TRBJ2-5; 11 bases align to TRBD2. Germline CDR1 ENHRY, CDR2 SYGVKD. The V gene end was trimmed by 6 bases and the J gene end by 4 bases; junction bases not matched to a gene: 10. CDR3 length: 16 amino acids. This CDR3 is CAISRELAGAGETQYF. In DNA, the CDR3 is TGTGCCATCAGCCGAGAACTAGCGGGGGCCGGAGAGACCCAGTACTTC.

V gene TRBV24-1 combines with J gene TRBJ2-1; TRBD1 agrees at 9 bases. This CDR3 spans 13 amino acids. V shed 9 bases and J 5 bases; nucleotides not matched to a gene: 4. Germline V gene data show CDR1 as KGHDR and CDR2 as SFDVKD. CDR3 in DNA: TGTGCCACCGGCGGACAGGGGAACAATGAGCAGTTCTTC. Amino acid sequence: CATGGQGNNEQFF.

The chain carries TRBV7-8 and TRBJ2-1, with 14 bases fitting TRBD2. With 1 base clipped from V and 8 bases from J, the junction kept 4 bases outside the gene matches. The CDR3 contains 16 residues. The germline gives CDR1 SGHVS, CDR2 FQNEAQ. In DNA form, the CDR3 reads TGTGCCAGCAGCTTAGTGGGGACTAGCGGGAGTTATGAGCAGTTCTTC. As protein: CASSLVGTSGSYEQFF.

CDR3 DNA: TGTGCCAGCAGCCAAGATGAACCTTTCCCGAATACTGAAGCTTTCTTT. Protein: CASSQDEPFPNTEAFF. This sequence joins TRBV3-1 (or the pseudogene TRBV3-2) and TRBJ1-1, with no clear D. CDR3 length: 16 amino acids. Looked up from germline, CDR1 is LGHDT and CDR2 is YNNKEL (reference sequence). The ends were cut back, 0 bases at V and 5 bases at J, with 16 bases in the middle.

CDR3 DNA: TGTGCCAGCAGCATCGACAGTCACAATCAGCCCCAGCATTTT. Its translation: CASSIDSHNQPQHF. The chain has TRBV28 and TRBJ1-5, with D perhaps matching TRBD1 (5 bases). With 6 bases removed from V and 3 bases from J, the gap between germline ends came to 12 bases. This CDR3 region has 14 residues. The V gene's germline CDR1 is MDHEN and CDR2 SYDVKM.

The V gene is TRBV9, the J gene TRBJ2-2; 14 nucleotides agree with TRBD2. This CDR3 comprises 18 residues. Trimming cost V 3 bases and J 5 bases; bases outside gene matches: 9. The germline gives CDR1 SGDLS, CDR2 YYNGEE. This chain's CDR3 is CASSAPGLAGVGTGELFF. In DNA, the CDR3 is TGTGCCAGCAGCGCCCCGGGACTAGCGGGAGTAGGTACCGGGGAGCTGTTTTTT.

The rearrangement uses TRBV7-9 and TRBJ1-4; D gene unclear. V lost 5 bases to trimming and J lost 0 bases, with 10 bases between them. The germline gives CDR1 SEHNR, CDR2 FQNEAQ (reference sequence). CDR3 length: 15 amino acids. This CDR3 reads CASSQGGATNEKLFF. CDR3 nucleotides: TGTGCCAGCAGCCAAGGCGGTGCAACTAATGAAAAACTGTTTTTT.

V usage is TRBV6-6 and J usage is TRBJ2-7; TRBD1 agrees at 7 bases. This CDR3 spans 15 amino acids. Trimming at V came to 5 bases and at J to 8 bases, leaving 15 bases not matched to a gene. The V gene's germline CDR1 is MNHNY and CDR2 SVGAGI (reference sequence). The CDR3 loop reads CASSKGQETFGQQYF. CDR3 DNA sequence: TGTGCCAGCAGTAAAGGACAGGAAACCTTCGGTCAGCAGTACTTC.

The V call is TRBV27, the J call TRBJ1-5; perhaps TRBD1 as D (5 bases). V dropped 2 bases and J dropped 4 bases, with 9 bases sitting between them. This CDR3 has 14 amino acids. Germline V gives CDR1 MNHEY, CDR2 SMNVEV (reference sequence). The DNA of the CDR3 is TGTGCCAGCAGTTTAGGGACGGTGAATCAGCCCCAGCATTTT. Encoded protein: CASSLGTVNQPQHF.

J is TRBJ1-5 and V is TRBV28; 9 bases map to TRBD1. J was trimmed by 7 bases and V by 11 bases; bases with no gene match: 6. The CDR3 sequence is 12 residues long. Germline V CDR1 and CDR2: MDHEN, SYDVKM. The CDR3 coding sequence is TGTGCCGGAGGACAGGGGAGGCAGCCCCAGCATTTT. This gives the protein CAGGQGRQPQHF.

Of note for this clone: Other DNA sequences in this sample translate to the same CDR3. CDR3 nucleotides: TGTGCCAGCTCACCTCCCTCCTCCAGCGAGACCCAGTACTTC. Translated, it gives CASSPPSSSETQYF. V is TRBV18 and J is TRBJ2-5; D uncertain. The CDR3 runs to 14 residues. V was clipped by 3 bases and J by 5 bases, with 13 bases between them. From germline, CDR1 is KGHSH and CDR2 LQKENI.

The V and J genes are TRBV9 and TRBJ2-2; D call uncertain. The CDR3 runs to 13 residues. Germline assignment: CDR1 SGDLS and CDR2 YYNGEE. V lost 4 bases to trimming and J lost 0 bases, with 4 bases between them. As DNA, the CDR3 is TGTGCCAGCAGCAAACCGAACACCGGGGAGCTGTTTTTT. This encodes CASSKPNTGELFF.

V and J are TRBV3-1 (or the pseudogene TRBV3-2) and TRBJ2-1; D possibly corresponds to TRBD2 (6 bases). The ends were cut back, 4 bases at V and 4 bases at J, with 14 bases in the middle. Germline V CDR1 and CDR2: LGHDT, YNNKEL (reference sequence). The CDR3 has 15 amino acids. CDR3: CASSRGAAGYNEQFF. In DNA, the CDR3 is TGTGCCAGCAGCCGTGGGGCCGCGGGGTACAATGAGCAGTTCTTC.

This clone was seen a handful of times. The J gene is TRBJ2-5, the V gene TRBV20-1; D unresolved. Trimming took 3 bases from V and 7 from J, leaving 6 bases between them. The CDR3 totals 10 residues. CDR1 is DFQATT, CDR2 SNEGSKA, per germline (reference sequence). The CDR3 sequence: CSARSSTQYF. The CDR3 bases are TGCAGTGCTAGGTCCTCGACCCAGTACTTC.

The chain links TRBV9 to TRBJ1-6; a possible D gene is TRBD1 (5 bases). This CDR3 contains 14 residues. Germline V gene lookup returns CDR1 SGDLS and CDR2 YYNGEE. Between the trimmed V and J ends, which lost 0 bases and 7 bases, there was a span of 8 bases. The chain's CDR3 is CASSVGGKNSPLHF. CDR3 nucleotides: TGTGCCAGCAGCGTAGGGGGGAAAAATTCACCCCTCCACTTT. Looking up the rest from reference TRBV9 and TRBJ1-6 gives the full variable domain: DSGVTQTPKHLITATGQRVTLRCSPRSGDLSVYWYQQSLDQGLQFLIQYYNGEERAKGNILERFSAQQFPDLHSELNLSSLELGDSALYFCASSVGGKNSPLHFGNGTRLTVT.

The rearrangement joins TRBV6-2 or TRBV6-3 to TRBJ2-2; D remains ambiguous. V was shortened by 2 bases and J by 0 bases, with 19 bases between the two germline ends. CDR3 length equals 19 residues. The germline V gene encodes CDR1 MNHEY and CDR2 SVGEGT. DNA for the CDR3: TGTGCCAGCAGTTACCTCCATGGGTCTATTACTTCGAACACCGGGGAGCTGTTTTTT. This translates into CASSYLHGSITSNTGELFF.

The V call is TRBV5-6, the J call TRBJ2-7, with D possibly being TRBD1 (5 bases). V shed 3 bases and J shed 2 bases, with 12 bases lying between them. The CDR3 loop spans 14 amino acids. Per germline, CDR1 SGHDT and CDR2 YYEEEE. CDR3 coding DNA: TGTGCCAGCAGCTCAACAGGTTACACCTACGAGCAGTACTTC. Residues: CASSSTGYTYEQYF.

The chain employs TRBV19 and TRBJ2-6; 7 positions agree with TRBD1. Per germline, CDR1 LNHDA and CDR2 SQIVND (reference sequence). CDR3 size: 18 residues. The V segment lost 4 bases and the J segment 0 bases; nucleotides outside the gene matches: 9. CDR3 nucleotide sequence: TGTGCCAGTAGTACGTCCGGGACAGCGCTCTCTGGGGCCAACGTCCTGACTTTC. As protein: CASSTSGTALSGANVLTF.

The chain couples TRBV5-1 to TRBJ1-3; TRBD1 might be the D (5 bases). CDR1 and CDR2 from the germline V gene are SGHRS and YFSETQ. V shed 0 bases and J shed 1 base, with 8 bases lying between them. This CDR3 region has 15 residues. CDR3 nucleotides: TGCGCCAGCAGCTTGGCTGGGACGTCTGGAAACACCATATATTTT. As protein: CASSLAGTSGNTIYF.

The chain is built from TRBV28 and TRBJ2-5, with D perhaps matching TRBD2 (6 bases). The CDR3 runs 17 residues. The V end was cut by 6 bases, the J end by 5 bases, with 25 bases between. CDR1 is MDHEN and CDR2 is SYDVKM in the germline V gene. The CDR3 DNA reads as TGTGCCAGCAGCCTCTATTTGCACGGGGTAGGGAGGGAGACCCAGTACTTC. Translation gives CASSLYLHGVGRETQYF. The whole variable domain, remainder taken from reference TRBV28 and TRBJ2-5, is DVKVTQSSRYLVKRTGEKVFLECVQDMDHENMFWYRQDPGLGLRLIYFSYDVKMKEKGDIPEGYSVSREKKERFSLILESASTNQTSMYLCASSLYLHGVGRETQYFGPGTRLLVL.

The genes are TRBV9 and TRBJ1-1; D not resolved. The germline V and J ends were trimmed by 0 bases and 7 bases, with 7 bases remaining between them. The germline V gene encodes CDR1 SGDLS and CDR2 YYNGEE. The CDR3 is 12 residues long. CDR3 protein: CASSVGVGEAFF. CDR3 sequence (DNA): TGTGCCAGCAGCGTAGGGGTCGGTGAAGCTTTCTTT.

The V call is TRBV18, the J call TRBJ1-3; no firm D call. Germline V gene data show CDR1 as KGHSH and CDR2 as LQKENI. Trimming stripped 3 bases from V and 0 bases from J, with 12 bases between. CDR3 size: 16 residues. The CDR3 DNA reads TGTGCCAGCTCACCTTCCGGAACTCTCTCTGGAAACACCATATATTTT. Its translation: CASSPSGTLSGNTIYF.

V usage is TRBV19 and J usage is TRBJ2-1, with TRBD2 matching 10 bases. CDR3 size: 19 residues. Trimming took 5 bases from V and 4 from J; bases not matched to a gene: 17. The germline CDR1 and CDR2 sequences are LNHDA and SQIVND (reference sequence). In DNA, the CDR3 is TGTGCCAGTAGTGGACCGGGACTAGCGTACCCCAACGTTTACAATGAGCAGTTCTTC. Its translation is CASSGPGLAYPNVYNEQFF.